A few counts support the clone carrying this T cell receptor (beta chain). Its target is not known. This entry belongs to a study of yellow fever vaccine responses in identical twins. Findings of the study overall: Reportedly, twins' vaccine T cell responses looked partly convergent and partly personalized.

TCRdb re-called the RT-PCR reads through MiXCR, storing one row per CDR3 protein. The sample lists under 20,000 distinct CDR3 sequences; roughly 78% were seen once. The CDR3 is 15 amino acids. The V gene end was trimmed by 3 bases and the J gene end by 2 bases; junction bases not matched to a gene: 2. The germline CDR1 and CDR2 sequences are SGHRS and YFSETQ. J is TRBJ2-1 and V is TRBV5-1; 10 bases fit TRBD1. The sequence was collected from a woman aged 18-35 years who received the yellow fever vaccine. The specimen comprised T cells from blood (PBMCs), unsorted or a sorted subset (not recorded which), sampled before or after yellow fever vaccination (not recorded which). The CDR3: CASSYGQGAYNEQFF. The DNA for the CDR3 is TGCGCCAGCAGCTACGGACAGGGGGCCTACAATGAGCAGTTCTTC.